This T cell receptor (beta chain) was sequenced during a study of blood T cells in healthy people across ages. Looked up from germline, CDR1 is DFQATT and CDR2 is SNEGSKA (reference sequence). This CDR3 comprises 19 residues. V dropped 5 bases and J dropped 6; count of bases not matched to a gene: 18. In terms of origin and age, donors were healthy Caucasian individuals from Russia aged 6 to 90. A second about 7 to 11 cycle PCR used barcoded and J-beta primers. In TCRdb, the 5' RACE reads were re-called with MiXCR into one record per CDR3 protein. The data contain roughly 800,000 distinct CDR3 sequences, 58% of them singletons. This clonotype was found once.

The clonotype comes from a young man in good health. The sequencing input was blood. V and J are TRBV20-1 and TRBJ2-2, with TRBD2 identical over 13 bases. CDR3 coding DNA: TGCAGTGCTGGTCCCGACTGGTCCGGACTAGCGGGAGTGCCCGGGGAGCTGTTTTTT. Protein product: CSAGPDWSGLAGVPGELFF.